This TCR beta chain was profiled in a study of cytomegalovirus exposure and HLA in healthy donors. The germline V gene has CDR1 SGHNT and CDR2 YYREEE (reference sequence). J was trimmed by 5 bases and V by 3 bases; bases with no gene match: 8. The CDR3 covers 17 residues. This PCR relied on a set of 60 Vbeta primers and 13 Jbeta primers. Sequencing used immunoSEQ multiplex PCR; TCRdb keeps in-frame clones, though not all of them. The data hold some 100,000 clones, with around three quarters observed a single time. The sequence came from a middle-aged woman in good health and CMV-seropositive. The rearrangement links TRBV5-4 to TRBJ2-5, with 15 positions matching TRBD2. The sequencing sample was made of PBMCs. This chain's CDR3 is CASSSGTSGRLIETQYF. CDR3 nucleotides: TGTGCCAGCAGCTCCGGGACTAGCGGGAGGTTGATCGAGACCCAGTACTTC.